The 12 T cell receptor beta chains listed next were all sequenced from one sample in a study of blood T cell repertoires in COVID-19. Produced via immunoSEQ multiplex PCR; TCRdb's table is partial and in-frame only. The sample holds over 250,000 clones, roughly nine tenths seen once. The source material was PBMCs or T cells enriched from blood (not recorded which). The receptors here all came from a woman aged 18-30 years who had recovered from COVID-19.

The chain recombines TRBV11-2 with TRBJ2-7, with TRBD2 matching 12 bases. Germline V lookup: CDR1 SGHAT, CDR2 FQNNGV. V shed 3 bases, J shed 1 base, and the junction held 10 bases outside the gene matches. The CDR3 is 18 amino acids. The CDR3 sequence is CASSFWTSGKGGSYEQYF. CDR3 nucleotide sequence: TGTGCCAGCAGCTTCTGGACTAGCGGGAAAGGGGGGTCCTACGAGCAGTACTTC.

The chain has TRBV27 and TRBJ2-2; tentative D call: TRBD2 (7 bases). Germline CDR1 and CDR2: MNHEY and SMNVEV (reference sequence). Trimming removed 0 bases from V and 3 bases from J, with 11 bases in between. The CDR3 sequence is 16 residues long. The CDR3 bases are TGTGCCAGCAGTTTATCGGGGGAGGGGGACACCGGGGAGCTGTTTTTT. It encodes CASSLSGEGDTGELFF.

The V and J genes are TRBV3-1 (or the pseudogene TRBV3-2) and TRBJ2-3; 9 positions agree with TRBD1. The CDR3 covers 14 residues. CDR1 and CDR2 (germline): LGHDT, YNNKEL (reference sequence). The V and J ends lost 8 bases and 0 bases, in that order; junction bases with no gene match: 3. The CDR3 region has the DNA TGTGCCAGCGGGACAGGGTTGAGCACAGATACGCAGTATTTT. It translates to CASGTGLSTDTQYF.

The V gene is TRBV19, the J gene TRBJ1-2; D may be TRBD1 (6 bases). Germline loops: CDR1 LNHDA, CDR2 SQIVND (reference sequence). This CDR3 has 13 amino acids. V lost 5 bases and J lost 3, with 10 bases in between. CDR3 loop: CASSEGEYYGYTF. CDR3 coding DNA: TGTGCCAGTAGTGAGGGGGAGTACTATGGCTACACCTTC.

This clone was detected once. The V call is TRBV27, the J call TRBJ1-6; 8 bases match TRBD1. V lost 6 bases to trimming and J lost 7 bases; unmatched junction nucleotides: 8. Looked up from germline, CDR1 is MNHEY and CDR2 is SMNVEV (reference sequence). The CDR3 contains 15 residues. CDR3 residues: CASRWTGQGNSPLHF. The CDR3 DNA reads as TGTGCCAGCAGGTGGACCGGACAGGGAAATTCACCCCTCCACTTT.

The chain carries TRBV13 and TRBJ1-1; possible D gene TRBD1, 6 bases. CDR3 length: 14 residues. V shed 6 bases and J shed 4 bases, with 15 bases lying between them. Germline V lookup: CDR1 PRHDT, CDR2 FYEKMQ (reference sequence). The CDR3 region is CASRYIGGVTEAFF. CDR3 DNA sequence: TGTGCCAGCAGGTATATAGGGGGGGTCACTGAAGCTTTCTTT.

The CDR3 spells CASSVRTVEQFF. The CDR3 DNA is TGTGCCAGCAGCGTCCGGACAGTTGAGCAGTTCTTC. The chain recombines TRBV2 with TRBJ2-1, with D possibly matching TRBD1 (6 bases). CDR1 is SNHLY and CDR2 is FYNNEI in the germline V gene. Trimming stripped 6 bases from V and 9 bases from J, with 12 bases between. The CDR3 loop spans 12 amino acids.

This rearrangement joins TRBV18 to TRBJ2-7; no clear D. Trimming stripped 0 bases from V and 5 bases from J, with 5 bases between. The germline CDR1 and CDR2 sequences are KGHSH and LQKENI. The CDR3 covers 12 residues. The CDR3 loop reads CASSPPSNEQYF. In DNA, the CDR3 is TGTGCCAGCTCACCACCGTCCAACGAGCAGTACTTC.

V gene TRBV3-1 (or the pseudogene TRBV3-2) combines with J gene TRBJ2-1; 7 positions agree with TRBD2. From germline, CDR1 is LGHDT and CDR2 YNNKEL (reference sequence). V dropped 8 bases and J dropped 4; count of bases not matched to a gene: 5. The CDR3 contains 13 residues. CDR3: CASGTTPYNEQFF. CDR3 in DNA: TGTGCCAGCGGGACTACGCCTTACAATGAGCAGTTCTTC.

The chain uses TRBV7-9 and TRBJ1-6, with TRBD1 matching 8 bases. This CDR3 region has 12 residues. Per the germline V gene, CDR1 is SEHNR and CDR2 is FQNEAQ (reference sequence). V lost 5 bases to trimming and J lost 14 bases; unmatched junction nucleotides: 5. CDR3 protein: CASSITGGALHF. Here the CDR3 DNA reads TGTGCCAGCAGCATAACAGGGGGGGCCCTCCACTTT.

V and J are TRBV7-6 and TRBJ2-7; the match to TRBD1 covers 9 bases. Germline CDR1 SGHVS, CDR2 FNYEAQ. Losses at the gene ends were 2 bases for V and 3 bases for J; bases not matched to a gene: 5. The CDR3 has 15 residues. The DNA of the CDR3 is TGTGCCAGCAGCTTAAGGACAGGGGATTACTACGAGCAGTACTTC. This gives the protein CASSLRTGDYYEQYF.

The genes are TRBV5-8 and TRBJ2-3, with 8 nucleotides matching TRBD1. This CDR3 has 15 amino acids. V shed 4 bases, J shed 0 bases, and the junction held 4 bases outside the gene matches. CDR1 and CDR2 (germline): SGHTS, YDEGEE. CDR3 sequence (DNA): TGTGCCAGCAGCACCGGGACAGGAAGCACAGATACGCAGTATTTT. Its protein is CASSTGTGSTDTQYF.